The 7 T cell receptor beta chains below all came from one sample that was sequenced in a study of CD8 T cells in Susac syndrome. RNA, at about 0.45 to 1 ug, was reverse transcribed with random hexamers. Each CDR3 protein gets one entry after TCRdb re-called the immunoSEQ multiplex PCR reads with MiXCR. The repertoire holds 330,000 or so distinct CDR3 sequences, with 75% to 85% as singletons. The source material was CD8+ T cells from PBMCs. These receptors all come from a human donor with multiple sclerosis.

This rearrangement joins TRBV7-9 to TRBJ1-2; 8 bases align to TRBD1. The CDR3 is 16 residues long. Germline V gives CDR1 SEHNR, CDR2 FQNEAQ (reference sequence). The V and J ends lost 4 bases and 0 bases, in that order; junction bases with no gene match: 7. The CDR3 reads CASSSDRGTTNYGYTF. The CDR3 DNA is TGTGCCAGCAGCTCCGACAGGGGTACAACTAACTATGGCTACACCTTC.

The V and J genes are TRBV6-2 or TRBV6-3 and TRBJ2-7; D unresolved. CDR1 MNHEY and CDR2 SVGEGT come from the germline V gene. Trimming removed 3 bases from V and 5 bases from J, with 11 bases in between. This CDR3 has 13 amino acids. CDR3 amino acids: CASSYLAFDEQYF. The CDR3 DNA reads TGTGCCAGCAGTTATCTCGCGTTCGACGAGCAGTACTTC.

The chain combines TRBV6-6 with TRBJ2-2; 8 bases are a match to TRBD2. Germline V gene lookup returns CDR1 MNHNY and CDR2 SVGAGI (reference sequence). V lost 4 bases to trimming and J lost 6 bases; unmatched junction nucleotides: 10. The CDR3 extends over 16 amino acids. The CDR3 spells CASSSTAGGPAGELFF. The CDR3 DNA is TGTGCCAGCAGTTCCACCGCGGGGGGCCCGGCCGGGGAGCTGTTTTTT.

This chain connects TRBV25-1 to TRBJ2-7; 11 bases are a match to TRBD2. V was pared by 3 bases and J by 3 bases, with 1 base of the junction left unmatched. The CDR3 spans 14 residues. Per the germline V gene, CDR1 is MGHDK and CDR2 is SYGVNS. This CDR3 reads CASSDSGGDYEQYF. The CDR3 region has the DNA TGTGCCAGCAGTGATAGCGGGGGGGACTACGAGCAGTACTTC.

The chain joins TRBV20-1 to TRBJ2-1; D is perhaps TRBD1 or TRBD2 (6 bases each). In germline, CDR1 is DFQATT, CDR2 SNEGSKA (reference sequence). The CDR3 covers 18 residues. V was trimmed by 0 bases and J by 3 bases, leaving 21 bases between them. CDR3 sequence (DNA): TGCAGTGCTAGAGACCACGGGGGCAGGATGTGGGGCTACAATGAGCAGTTCTTC. Translation gives CSARDHGGRMWGYNEQFF.

The chain uses TRBV28 and TRBJ1-5; D is unresolved. Germline V gives CDR1 MDHEN, CDR2 SYDVKM. V dropped 2 bases and J dropped 1 base, with 9 bases sitting between them. The CDR3 runs 15 residues. CDR3: CASSLMLNSNQPQHF. The CDR3 DNA reads TGTGCCAGCAGTTTAATGCTGAACAGCAATCAGCCCCAGCATTTT.

The chain has TRBV2 and TRBJ1-5; the match to TRBD1 covers 7 bases. The trim removed 0 bases at V and 4 bases at J, leaving 0 bases unmatched. The CDR3 is made up of 14 amino acids. From germline, CDR1 is SNHLY and CDR2 FYNNEI. CDR3 in DNA: TGTGCCAGCAGTGAAGCGACAGGGAATCAGCCCCAGCATTTT. Amino acids: CASSEATGNQPQHF. The full variable domain, in which reference TRBV2 and TRBJ1-5 provide the parts outside the CDR3, is EPEVTQTPSHQVTQMGQEVILRCVPISNHLYFYWYRQILGQKVEFLVSFYNNEISEKSEIFDDQFSVERPDGSNFTLKIRSTKLEDSAMYFCASSEATGNQPQHFGDGTRLSIL.